A selection of T cell receptor beta chains follows, all from one sample in a study of T-cell memory formation after mild COVID-19. MiXCR was run by TCRdb on the 5' RACE reads, yielding one entry per CDR3 protein. The sample has 100,000 to 150,000 distinct CDR3 sequences, approximately 6.2% seen once; the top ten hold roughly 2.2%. Specimen: PBMCs or a T cell subset sorted from them (not recorded which). The receptors here all came from an adult woman who had mild COVID-19 (a few samples of this study predate the infection). Cell type and time point are not known. The conserved cysteine and the conserved F or W are not part of the CDR3 here. Fields, in order: D gene, J gene, CDR3 length, V gene, CDR3 protein. A D gene is named only where the DNA matches it firmly.

NA | TRBJ2-1 | 17 | TRBV5-1 | ASSLFRGRTGGGWSEQF
TRBD2 | TRBJ2-3 | 14 | TRBV7-2 | ASTVTSGRASDTQY
NA | TRBJ2-7 | 12 | TRBV5-5 | ASSLRTVGYEQY
TRBD1 | TRBJ2-2 | 13 | TRBV7-2 | ASTIEGALTGELF
NA | TRBJ1-2 | 12 | TRBV15 | ATSRDRVNYGYT
TRBD1 | TRBJ2-7 | 14 | TRBV24-1 | ATSDYPGQGWYEQY
NA | TRBJ1-2 | 12 | TRBV5-6 | ASRRQPGVDGYT
TRBD2 | TRBJ2-3 | 12 | TRBV11-2 | ASSATSGSDTQY
TRBD1 | TRBJ2-2 | 15 | TRBV4-2 | ASSPSPPTGATGELF
NA | TRBJ2-7 | 11 | TRBV5-5 | ASSLNRDYEQY